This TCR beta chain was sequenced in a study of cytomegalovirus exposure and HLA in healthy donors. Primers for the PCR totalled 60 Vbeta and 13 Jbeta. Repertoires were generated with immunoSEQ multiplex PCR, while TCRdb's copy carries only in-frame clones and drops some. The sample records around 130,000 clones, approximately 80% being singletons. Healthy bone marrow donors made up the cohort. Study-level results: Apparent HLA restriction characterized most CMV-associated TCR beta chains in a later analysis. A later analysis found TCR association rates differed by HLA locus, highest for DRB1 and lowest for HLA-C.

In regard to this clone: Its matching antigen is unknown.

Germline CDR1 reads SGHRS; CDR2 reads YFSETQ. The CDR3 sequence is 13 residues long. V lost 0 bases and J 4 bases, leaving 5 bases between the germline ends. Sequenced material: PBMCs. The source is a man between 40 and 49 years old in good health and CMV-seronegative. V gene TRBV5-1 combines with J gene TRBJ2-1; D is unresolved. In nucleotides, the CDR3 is TGCGCCAGCAGCTTGGTACTATACAATGAGCAGTTCTTC. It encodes CASSLVLYNEQFF. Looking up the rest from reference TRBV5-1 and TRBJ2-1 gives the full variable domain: KAGVTQTPRYLIKTRGQQVTLSCSPISGHRSVSWYQQTPGQGLQFLFEYFSETQRNKGNFPGRFSGRQFSNSRSEMNVSTLELGDSALYLCASSLVLYNEQFFGPGTRLTVL.